This T cell receptor (beta chain) was sequenced in a study of blood T cell repertoires in COVID-19. The CDR3 covers 13 residues. Germline loops: CDR1 GTSNPN, CDR2 SVGIG (reference sequence). The ends lost 5 bases at V and 3 bases at J; junction bases unmatched: 3. Profiling relied on immunoSEQ multiplex PCR, and the TCRdb table lists in-frame clones only, not all of them. The table records roughly 140,000 clones, about 85% of them present only once. The rearrangement uses TRBV30 and TRBJ1-5, with 8 bases lining up with TRBD1. Sequenced material: peripheral blood. This receptor was obtained from a human donor in a cohort sampled during active COVID-19. The CDR3 DNA reads as TGTGCCTGGGCCCAGGGGGCCAATCAGCCCCAGCATTTT. This gives the protein CAWAQGANQPQHF.